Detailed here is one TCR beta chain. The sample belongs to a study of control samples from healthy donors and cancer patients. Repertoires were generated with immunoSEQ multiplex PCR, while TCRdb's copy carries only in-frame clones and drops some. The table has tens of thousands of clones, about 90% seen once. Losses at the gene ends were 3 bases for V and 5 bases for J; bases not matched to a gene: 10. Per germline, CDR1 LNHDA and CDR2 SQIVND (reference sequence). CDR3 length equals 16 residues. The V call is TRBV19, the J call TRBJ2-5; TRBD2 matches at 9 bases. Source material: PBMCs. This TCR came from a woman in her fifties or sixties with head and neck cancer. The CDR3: CASSIGRGRASETQYF. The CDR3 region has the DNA TGTGCCAGTAGTATCGGCCGCGGGAGGGCATCCGAGACCCAGTACTTC.